The rows below give T cell receptor beta chains drawn from one sample of a study of cytomegalovirus exposure and HLA in healthy donors. TCRdb's table, derived via immunoSEQ multiplex PCR, lists solely in-frame clones and lacks some. The sample lists fewer than 150,000 clones, 82% occurring once. Sequencing input: PBMCs. These receptor sequences come from a male donor in good health and CMV-seronegative. Both conserved end residues are part of each CDR3. D genes are given only for firm matches. Expanded clones are given a class, and other clones once, few, many or no size at all.

TRBJ1-4,.,.,TRBV28,TGTGCCAGCAGTCTCTACGCAGGGGCAACTAATGAAAAACTGTTTTTT,CASSLYAGATNEKLFF
TRBJ2-5,.,TRBD2,TRBV28,TGTGCCAGCAGTTTACCCTCTAGCGGAGAGACCCAGTACTTC,CASSLPSSGETQYF
TRBJ1-5,few,TRBD1,TRBV5-1,TGCGCCAGCGCCCTGAGGCAGGGGGGCCAGCCCCAGCATTTT,CASALRQGGQPQHF
TRBJ2-2,.,.,TRBV6-1,TGTGCCAGCGGACAGCCCTCTGGGACCGGGGAGCTGTTTTTT,CASGQPSGTGELFF
TRBJ2-5,.,.,TRBV10-3,TGTGCCATCAGAGGACACCAGTACTTC,CAIRGHQYF
TRBJ2-2,once,.,TRBV28,TGTGCCAGCGGGGGCTACCACACCGGGGAGCTGTTTTTT,CASGGYHTGELFF
TRBJ2-7,.,.,TRBV29-1,TGCAGCGTTGTAACAGCCACCTACGAGCAGTACTTC,CSVVTATYEQYF
TRBJ2-7,once,.,TRBV9,TGTGCCAGCAGCGTCTCTGGGGGCCAAGACTACGAGCAGTACTTC,CASSVSGGQDYEQYF
TRBJ2-1,.,TRBD2,TRBV6-5,TGTGCCAGCAGTTACCTAGCGGGGTCGGGCAATGAGCAGTTCTTC,CASSYLAGSGNEQFF
TRBJ2-5,.,TRBD1,TRBV28,TGTGCCAGCAGTCGTGGACAGGGGCCACGGACCCAGTACTTC,CASSRGQGPRTQYF
TRBJ2-1,.,TRBD2,TRBV7-9,TGTGCCAGCAGCCCGACTAGCGGGAGGGAAAGGGGCAATGAGCAGTTCTTC,CASSPTSGRERGNEQFF
TRBJ2-7,.,TRBD2,TRBV27,TGTGCCAGCAGTCCTTCACTAGCGGGAGCCTACGAGCAGTACTTC,CASSPSLAGAYEQYF
TRBJ2-2,.,TRBD1,TRBV9,TGTGCCAGCAGCGGGCCGGACAGGGTAACCGGGGAGCTGTTTTTT,CASSGPDRVTGELFF
TRBJ2-3,.,TRBD2,TRBV5-1,TGCGCCAGCAGCTTGGACCTAGCGGACTACAGAGGTACGCAGTATTTT,CASSLDLADYRGTQYF
TRBJ2-2,.,.,TRBV10-3,TGTGCCATCAGTGCCGCGGGTTATGCGAACACCGGGGAGCTGTTTTTT,CAISAAGYANTGELFF
TRBJ2-5,.,TRBD2,TRBV2,TGTGCCAGCAGTGGTAGCGGGAGCGGGCAAGAGACCCAGTACTTC,CASSGSGSGQETQYF
TRBJ1-4,.,TRBD1,TRBV5-4,TGTGCCAGCAGCTTAGGGGTAGGGGGCGTACGTGGGCCTAATGAAAAACTGTTTTTT,CASSLGVGGVRGPNEKLFF
TRBJ2-7,.,.,TRBV9,TGTGCCAGCAGCGTAGCCCAGACCTACGAGCAGTACTTC,CASSVAQTYEQYF
TRBJ2-7,.,.,TRBV7-2,TGTGCCAGCAGCTTATCTGTAGTTAATGACTACGAGCAGTACTTC,CASSLSVVNDYEQYF
TRBJ1-5,.,.,TRBV6-6,TGTGCCAGCACCCCCCGCCACGGTACGAGCAATCAGCCCCAGCATTTT,CASTPRHGTSNQPQHF
TRBJ1-1,.,.,TRBV10-3,TGTGCCATCAGCCAGCCGCCGGGGGGGTTGGGTGGCACTGAAGCTTTCTTT,CAISQPPGGLGGTEAFF
TRBJ2-7,.,TRBD1,TRBV27,TGTGCCAGCAGTACCCCGACCGGGACAGGTAGCCACGAGCAGTACTTC,CASSTPTGTGSHEQYF
TRBJ2-1,.,TRBD2,TRBV11-2,TGTGCCAGCAGCTTACTCCTAGCGGGAGGTTTGAATGAGCAGTTCTTC,CASSLLLAGGLNEQFF